The 25 T cell receptor beta chains below come from one sample, sequenced in a study of T cell responses to AZD1222 COVID-19 vaccine. The method was immunoSEQ multiplex PCR; TCRdb's version includes in-frame clones alone and lacks a portion of them. Of some 130,000 clones in the sample, about nine tenths were seen once. This specimen was peripheral blood, taken on day 0 of AZD1222 vaccination. The receptors derive from an adult in good health.

V is TRBV15 and J is TRBJ2-7, with a tentative D call TRBD1 (6 bases). The CDR3 spans 14 residues. Germline values: CDR1 LNHNV, CDR2 YYDKDF (reference sequence). The V gene lost 5 bases and the J gene lost 0 bases, with 11 bases spanning the gap. The CDR3: CATSVRDTSYEQYF. The CDR3 DNA follows: TGTGCCACCAGCGTCCGGGACACCTCCTACGAGCAGTACTTC.

The chain employs TRBV6-5 and TRBJ2-2; D perhaps matches TRBD1 (6 bases). CDR1 and CDR2 (germline): MNHEY, SVGAGI. The CDR3 is made up of 14 amino acids. V dropped 6 bases and J dropped 2 bases, with 10 bases sitting between them. CDR3 in DNA: TGTGCCAGCAGCAACAGGGTTAACACCGGGGAGCTGTTTTTT. The encoded protein is CASSNRVNTGELFF.

The chain has TRBV6-5 and TRBJ2-1, with 7 bases fitting TRBD1. This CDR3 comprises 12 residues. Germline lookup yields CDR1 MNHEY and CDR2 SVGAGI. V lost 6 bases and J lost 8; bases outside the gene matches: 4. The CDR3 spells CASRGTAYEQFF. The CDR3 nucleotides read TGTGCCAGCAGGGGGACAGCGTATGAGCAGTTCTTC.

The chain couples TRBV6-5 to TRBJ1-1, with D tentatively TRBD1 (5 bases). Trimming shortened V by 0 bases and J by 4 bases, and 9 bases separated the two germline ends. The CDR3 spans 14 residues. From germline, CDR1 is MNHEY and CDR2 SVGAGI. In DNA form, the CDR3 reads TGTGCCAGCAGTTACTCGAATGGGGCCACTGAAGCTTTCTTT. Protein: CASSYSNGATEAFF.

V and J are TRBV23-1 and TRBJ1-3; TRBD1 aligns across 7 bases. TRBV23-1 is labeled an ORF, and its function is uncertain. After removal of 9 bases from V and 3 bases from J, the junction contained 11 bases not matched to a gene. This CDR3 spans 15 amino acids. CDR3 coding DNA: TGCGCCAGAGGCAACAGGGGAACTTTTGGAAACACCATATATTTT. This gives the protein CARGNRGTFGNTIYF.

The rearrangement links TRBV4-1 to TRBJ1-1; D gene ambiguous. Germline V lookup: CDR1 MGHRA, CDR2 YSYEKL. This CDR3 is 12 amino acids long. Trimming took off 0 bases at V and 9 bases at J, with 8 bases between the two ends. Here the CDR3 reads CASSQDGGKAFF. The CDR3 DNA reads as TGCGCCAGCAGCCAAGATGGAGGGAAAGCTTTCTTT.

The chain links TRBV24-1 to TRBJ2-2, with TRBD1 matching 12 bases. Trimming took 7 bases from V and 8 from J; bases not matched to a gene: 13. The CDR3 has 17 amino acids. The germline V gene has CDR1 KGHDR and CDR2 SFDVKD. Written as DNA, the CDR3 is TGTGCCACCAGCGAGGCCGGGACAGGGGGCGCCGGTGGGGAGCTGTTTTTT. It specifies CATSEAGTGGAGGELFF.

The V and J genes are TRBV29-1 and TRBJ2-2, with a weak D call TRBD2 (6 bases). Germline V gene lookup returns CDR1 SQVTM and CDR2 ANQGSEA. CDR3 size: 12 residues. Trimming stripped 5 bases from V and 6 bases from J, with 10 bases between. The CDR3 loop is CSVPGEAGELFF. The CDR3 DNA sequence: TGCAGCGTTCCCGGGGAGGCCGGGGAGCTGTTTTTT.

The J gene is TRBJ1-2, the V gene TRBV6-5, with TRBD1 identical over 7 bases. In germline, CDR1 is MNHEY, CDR2 SVGAGI. The V segment lost 6 bases and the J segment 0 bases; nucleotides outside the gene matches: 4. This CDR3 contains 14 residues. The CDR3 spells CASSSGGANYGYTF. CDR3 DNA: TGTGCCAGCAGCTCAGGGGGAGCTAACTATGGCTACACCTTC.

The rearrangement joins TRBV3-1 (or the pseudogene TRBV3-2) to TRBJ1-1; TRBD1 matches at 9 bases. Germline V gene data show CDR1 as LGHDT and CDR2 as YNNKEL (reference sequence). This CDR3 has 16 amino acids. V gave up 1 base and J gave up 4 bases; unmatched junction bases: 7. CDR3 bases: TGTGCCAGCAGCCAAGTCCAAGGGACAGGGCGCACTGAAGCTTTCTTT. Residues: CASSQVQGTGRTEAFF.

V is TRBV3-1 (or the pseudogene TRBV3-2) and J is TRBJ2-7; 10 nucleotides line up with TRBD2. V trimming: 1 base; J trimming: 6 bases; junction bases outside the gene matches: 3. The CDR3 totals 14 residues. The germline V gene encodes CDR1 LGHDT and CDR2 YNNKEL (reference sequence). For the CDR3, the DNA is TGTGCCAGCAGCCAAGGGTCTAGCGGGGGCGAGCAGTACTTC. Translating it yields CASSQGSSGGEQYF.

The chain combines TRBV5-4 with TRBJ2-1; weak D call: TRBD2 (6 bases). The V gene lost 6 bases and the J gene lost 0 bases, with 22 bases spanning the gap. The germline V gene encodes CDR1 SGHNT and CDR2 YYREEE (reference sequence). The CDR3 runs to 18 residues. The CDR3 nucleotides read TGTGCCAGCACCTCCGGTGGGCTAGCGAGTAGCTCCTACAATGAGCAGTTCTTC. This sequence encodes CASTSGGLASSSYNEQFF.

The chain couples TRBV3-1 (or the pseudogene TRBV3-2) to TRBJ2-7, with D perhaps matching TRBD1 (6 bases). The CDR3 consists of 15 residues. The germline CDR1 and CDR2 sequences are LGHDT and YNNKEL (reference sequence). Trimming shortened V by 1 base and J by 5 bases, and 15 bases separated the two germline ends. DNA for the CDR3: TGTGCCAGCAGCCAAGGGGGCAGGACAGCGAACGAGCAGTACTTC. Amino acid sequence: CASSQGGRTANEQYF.

In this sample, this clone turned up once. The chain recombines TRBV27 with TRBJ1-2; D is unresolved. V was shortened by 6 bases and J by 4 bases, with 12 bases between the two germline ends. The CDR3 loop spans 13 amino acids. CDR1 is MNHEY, CDR2 SMNVEV, per germline (reference sequence). The CDR3 nucleotides are TGTGCCAGCAGACCGATCCAAATCTATGGCTACACCTTC. The encoded protein is CASRPIQIYGYTF.

The chain links TRBV5-8 to TRBJ2-7; D unclear. Germline loops: CDR1 SGHTS, CDR2 YDEGEE. Trimming removed 2 bases at V and 0 bases at J, with 9 bases between. The CDR3 extends over 14 amino acids. The CDR3 DNA is TGTGCCAGCAGCTTTTGGGATAGCTCCTACGAGCAGTACTTC. Protein: CASSFWDSSYEQYF.

The CDR3, as DNA: TGTGCCAGCAGTTTATTTTCCGGGGGGACAGGGCGTGCTGAAGCTTTCTTT. Its translation: CASSLFSGGTGRAEAFF. The rearrangement joins TRBV27 to TRBJ1-1, with TRBD1 matching over 9 bases. Germline assignment: CDR1 MNHEY and CDR2 SMNVEV (reference sequence). This CDR3 has 17 amino acids. V lost 1 base and J lost 6; bases outside the gene matches: 12.

The chain links TRBV2 to TRBJ2-7; 9 positions match TRBD1. Germline CDR1 reads SNHLY; CDR2 reads FYNNEI. The CDR3 spans 13 residues. After removal of 8 bases from V and 7 bases from J, the junction contained 9 bases not matched to a gene. The chain's CDR3 is CASHRTGAFEQYF. CDR3 DNA sequence: TGTGCCAGCCACCGGACAGGGGCGTTTGAGCAGTACTTC.

This clone was observed once. V and J are TRBV7-3 and TRBJ2-7; D might be TRBD2 (6 bases). This CDR3 comprises 14 residues. Germline V lookup: CDR1 SGHTA, CDR2 FQGTGA. The V gene lost 6 bases and the J gene lost 2 bases, with 14 bases spanning the gap. In DNA, the CDR3 is TGTGCCAGCAGTGCTGGGGGGACCCCCTACGAGCAGTACTTC. Protein: CASSAGGTPYEQYF. Using reference TRBV7-3 and TRBJ2-7 for the parts outside the CDR3, the full variable domain is GAGVSQTPSNKVTEKGKYVELRCDPISGHTALYWYRQSLGQGPEFLIYFQGTGAADDSGLPNDRFFAVRPEGSVSTLKIQRTERGDSAVYLCASSAGGTPYEQYFGPGTRLTVT.

The rearrangement uses TRBV5-4 and TRBJ1-2, with D possibly matching TRBD1 (6 bases). Germline loops: CDR1 SGHNT, CDR2 YYREEE (reference sequence). The CDR3 loop spans 15 amino acids. V gave up 1 base and J gave up 1 base, with 11 bases separating them. The CDR3, as DNA: TGTGCCAGCAGCTTGCGCGGACAGTTTAACTATGGCTACACCTTC. It codes for CASSLRGQFNYGYTF.

V and J are TRBV30 and TRBJ1-1, with 7 nucleotides matching TRBD1. There are 15 residues in the CDR3. V was pared by 0 bases and J by 1 base, with 5 bases of the junction left unmatched. Germline V gives CDR1 GTSNPN, CDR2 SVGIG (reference sequence). Written as DNA, the CDR3 is TGTGCCTGGAGTGTGGAGGGGGCTTGGAACACTGAAGCTTTCTTT. This encodes CAWSVEGAWNTEAFF.

This chain joins TRBV18 and TRBJ1-2, with a weak D call TRBD1 (6 bases). CDR1 is KGHSH and CDR2 is LQKENI in the germline V gene. This CDR3 spans 15 amino acids. Trimming took 2 bases from V and 7 from J, leaving 17 bases between them. The CDR3 here is CASSPNSGGAGGYTF. DNA for the CDR3: TGTGCCAGCTCACCAAATTCTGGGGGGGCCGGTGGCTACACCTTC.

The rearrangement uses TRBV11-2 and TRBJ2-7; D unresolved. The CDR3 totals 15 residues. The V and J ends lost 1 base and 7 bases respectively, with 17 bases between them. Germline CDR1 reads SGHAT; CDR2 reads FQNNGV. CDR3 protein: CASSLVRPPVGEQYF. The DNA for the CDR3 is TGTGCCAGCAGCTTAGTAAGGCCCCCGGTTGGAGAGCAGTACTTC.

The chain couples TRBV2 to TRBJ1-5; no clear D. Trimming removed 3 bases from V and 4 bases from J, with 10 bases in between. The CDR3 runs to 14 residues. The V gene's germline CDR1 is SNHLY and CDR2 FYNNEI. The CDR3 region is CASSEPASNQPQHF. In DNA, the CDR3 is TGTGCCAGCAGTGAGCCAGCATCTAATCAGCCCCAGCATTTT. Full variable domain (remainder filled in from reference TRBV2 and TRBJ1-5): EPEVTQTPSHQVTQMGQEVILRCVPISNHLYFYWYRQILGQKVEFLVSFYNNEISEKSEIFDDQFSVERPDGSNFTLKIRSTKLEDSAMYFCASSEPASNQPQHFGDGTRLSIL.

The chain carries TRBV20-1 and TRBJ2-2; weak D call: TRBD2 (6 bases). Germline assignment: CDR1 DFQATT and CDR2 SNEGSKA (reference sequence). Trimming pared 3 bases from V and 6 bases from J, leaving 23 bases between. This CDR3 has 17 amino acids. The CDR3, as DNA: TGCAGTGCTAGTACCCGGGGGAAGGGGCATAGTGCCGGGGAGCTGTTTTTT. The encoded protein is CSASTRGKGHSAGELFF.

The genes are TRBV6-5 and TRBJ2-5, with TRBD1 matching 7 bases. This CDR3 is built from 13 residues. The V gene end was trimmed by 5 bases and the J gene end by 3 bases; junction bases not matched to a gene: 3. Germline CDR1 reads MNHEY; CDR2 reads SVGAGI. The chain's CDR3 is CASSPDREETQYF. The CDR3 bases are TGTGCCAGCAGTCCCGACAGGGAAGAGACCCAGTACTTC.